The TCR beta chain under discussion was sequenced for a study of CD8 T cells in ankylosing spondylitis. General study points: Disease-linked clones reportedly showed significant enrichment in matched ankylosing spondylitis synovial fluid. Apparently characteristic of ankylosing spondylitis blood was a TCR beta motif (roughly eight highly homologous variants). Certain motif variants had earlier appeared in reactive arthritis synovial fluid and blood. CD8+ by phenotype, disease-linked clones were relatively rare in peripheral blood.

With molecular barcodes, quantitative 5'-RACE was used to make the TCR beta libraries. TCRdb ran MiXCR on the 5' RACE reads and lists one entry per CDR3 protein. Here the sample spans hundreds of thousands of distinct CDR3 sequences, around 26% being singletons. In regard to this clonotype: No antigen is known for it.

Per the germline V gene, CDR1 is SGHRS and CDR2 is YFSETQ. J was trimmed by 5 bases and V by 7 bases; bases with no gene match: 14. This CDR3 is 15 amino acids long. This receptor was identified in a male donor with ankylosing spondylitis. The V and J genes are TRBV5-1 and TRBJ1-2, with TRBD1 matching over 7 bases. The source material was blood, either unsorted or a sorted T cell fraction (not recorded which). DNA for the CDR3: TGCGCCAGCCGATTCGGATTAGGACAGGTTTATGGCTACACCTTC. This sequence encodes CASRFGLGQVYGYTF.